The 17 T cell receptor beta chains below were found in one sample sequenced in a study of T-cell memory formation after mild COVID-19 listed by TCRdb under 2021. Library preparation was by 5' RACE. Sequencing used an Illumina NovaSeq 6000. Clones were called with MiXCR by TCRdb after fastp trimmed the public reads at Q25, and only in-frame beta chains were retained. Entries are consolidated by CDR3 protein sequence, retaining the most common genes and DNA. For this sample the table gives 40,000 to 60,000 distinct CDR3 sequences, of which around 9.7% were detected only once. Approximately 10% of the sample goes to the ten largest clones. The sample was PBMCs or a T cell subset sorted from them (not recorded which). All receptors derive from an adult woman who had mild COVID-19 (a few samples of this study predate the infection). The sample titles of this study are shuffled in the database, so cell type and time point are left out; the donor was told from shared clones.

This clonotype was counted between two and nine times. The rearrangement links TRBV6-2 or TRBV6-3 to TRBJ2-5; the match to TRBD1 covers 7 bases. Per the germline V gene, CDR1 is MNHEY and CDR2 is SVGEGT. With 2 bases clipped from V and 13 bases from J, the junction kept 10 bases outside the gene matches. The CDR3 sequence is 13 residues long. The CDR3 here is CASSYDRVTDRYF. The CDR3 nucleotides are TGTGCCAGCAGTTACGACAGGGTAACGGACCGGTACTTC.

This chain links TRBV6-2 or TRBV6-3 with TRBJ1-1; D unresolved. V gave up 5 bases and J gave up 6 bases, with 10 bases separating them. The germline CDR1 and CDR2 sequences are MNHEY and SVGEGT. The CDR3 sequence is 12 residues long. The CDR3 spells CASSLHRAEAFF. CDR3 nucleotides: TGTGCCAGCAGTCTTCACAGAGCTGAAGCTTTCTTT.

This clonotype was detected many times. V is TRBV11-2 and J is TRBJ2-3, with D tentatively TRBD1 (5 bases). Trimming cost V 2 bases and J 4 bases, with 10 bases left between them. The V gene's germline CDR1 is SGHAT and CDR2 FQNNGV. The CDR3 is 14 residues long. The CDR3 coding sequence is TGTGCCAGCAGCTTATTCCAGGGCGCAGATACGCAGTATTTT. Translation: CASSLFQGADTQYF.

This chain links TRBV5-6 with TRBJ1-2; possible D gene TRBD1, 5 bases. The germline V gene encodes CDR1 SGHDT and CDR2 YYEEEE. Trimming left V 3 bases short and J 7 bases short, with 13 bases between. The CDR3 runs to 13 residues. As DNA, the CDR3 is TGTGCCAGCAGCTGGATGGGGGGAGGTGGCTACACCTTC. Protein product: CASSWMGGGGYTF.

This chain connects TRBV28 to TRBJ2-5; 14 bases map to TRBD2. The V gene's germline CDR1 is MDHEN and CDR2 SYDVKM. V shed 5 bases, J shed 6 bases, and the junction held 11 bases outside the gene matches. The CDR3 spans 17 residues. Here the CDR3 DNA reads TGTGCCAGCAGTCTCGGACTAGCGGGAGGTTCCCGGAAGACCCAGTACTTC. Protein: CASSLGLAGGSRKTQYF.

This clonotype showed up just a few times. CDR3 nucleotides: TGTGCCAGCAGCTTACAGGAGACCCAGCCCCAGCATTTT. Translating gives CASSLQETQPQHF. The rearrangement joins TRBV11-1 to TRBJ1-5, with unresolved D. With 2 bases removed from V and 7 bases from J, the gap between germline ends came to 9 bases. Germline loops: CDR1 SGHAT, CDR2 FQDESV (reference sequence). The CDR3 sequence is 13 residues long.

This clonotype was found many times. The chain is built from TRBV20-1 and TRBJ2-7; possible D gene TRBD2, 5 bases. The CDR3 is 13 residues long. Trimming pared 3 bases from V and 5 bases from J, leaving 14 bases between. CDR1 DFQATT and CDR2 SNEGSKA come from the germline V gene (reference sequence). CDR3 sequence (DNA): TGCAGTGCTAGTGGCCTAGCCTGGAACGAGCAGTACTTC. Residues: CSASGLAWNEQYF.

This clonotype showed up just a few times. The gene calls are TRBV4-3 and TRBJ2-7, with D tentatively TRBD1 (5 bases). V was pared by 4 bases and J by 2 bases, with 15 bases between. Germline lookup yields CDR1 LGHNA and CDR2 YSLEER. There are 15 residues in the CDR3. CDR3 nucleotides: TGCGCCAGCAGCCCTGGTGGGCAGGGTACCTACGAGCAGTACTTC. It codes for CASSPGGQGTYEQYF.

In this sample, this clonotype turned up many times. The chain carries TRBV7-8 and TRBJ1-1; possible D gene TRBD1, 5 bases. CDR1 and CDR2 (germline): SGHVS, FQNEAQ. V was shortened by 5 bases and J by 0 bases, with 13 bases between the two germline ends. The CDR3 sequence is 15 residues long. CDR3 DNA: TGTGCCAGCAGCACCCTGGGGGGGGTGAACACTGAAGCTTTCTTT. Protein sequence: CASSTLGGVNTEAFF.

This chain connects TRBV5-1 to TRBJ1-2; 7 bases agree with TRBD1. The CDR3 spans 13 residues. V shed 0 bases, J shed 5 bases, and the junction held 1 base outside the gene matches. Germline V lookup: CDR1 SGHRS, CDR2 YFSETQ. The CDR3 loop is CASSLAGQYGYTF. The CDR3 DNA reads as TGCGCCAGCAGCTTGGCGGGACAGTATGGCTACACCTTC.

This clonotype was seen many times. The chain carries TRBV29-1 and TRBJ2-6; D remains ambiguous. In germline, CDR1 is SQVTM, CDR2 ANQGSEA. CDR3 length: 15 amino acids. V was shortened by 4 bases and J by 0 bases, with 10 bases between the two germline ends. CDR3 protein: CSVVGIVSGANVLTF. In DNA form, the CDR3 reads TGCAGCGTTGTGGGGATCGTCTCTGGGGCCAACGTCCTGACTTTC. The full variable domain, completed using reference TRBV29-1 and TRBJ2-6, is SAVISQKPSRDICQRGTSLTIQCQVDSQVTMMFWYRQQPGQSLTLIATANQGSEATYESGFVIDKFPISRPNLTFSTLTVSNMSPEDSSIYLCSVVGIVSGANVLTFGAGSRLTVL.

The table lists this clonotype with a few counts. This sequence joins TRBV12-5 and TRBJ1-5; maybe TRBD1 (6 bases). The V end was cut by 5 bases, the J end by 2 bases, with 13 bases between. Germline CDR1 reads LGHNT; CDR2 reads FRNRAP. The CDR3 length is 15 residues. CDR3 coding DNA: TGTGCTAGTGGTCCAGGGGTTGCGGGCAATCAGCCCCAGCATTTT. It yields the protein CASGPGVAGNQPQHF.

The V call is TRBV20-1, the J call TRBJ1-6, with 7 bases matching TRBD1. There are 17 residues in the CDR3. V was pared by 5 bases and J by 0 bases, with 10 bases of the junction left unmatched. Germline V gene data show CDR1 as DFQATT and CDR2 as SNEGSKA (reference sequence). Here the CDR3 reads CSAGSGTASSYNSPLHF. The CDR3 DNA is TGCAGTGCTGGTTCCGGGACAGCCAGCTCCTATAATTCACCCCTCCACTTT.

This clonotype has at least ten counts. The junction shows a germline mismatch at one end, possibly a read error. V and J are TRBV7-6 and TRBJ2-7, with D uncertain. This CDR3 comprises 13 residues. From germline, CDR1 is SGHVS and CDR2 FNYEAQ. CDR3 residues: CASSLDTPYEQYF. In nucleotides, the CDR3 is TGTGCCAGCAGTTTAGACACCCCCTACGAGCAGTACTTC.

A remark on this clonotype: A much larger clone is a single base away; this may be a read error. The chain couples TRBV5-1 to TRBJ2-7; D might be TRBD1 (6 bases). V gave up 0 bases and J gave up 0 bases, with 10 bases separating them. Germline CDR1 SGHRS, CDR2 YFSETQ. The CDR3 is made up of 15 amino acids. CDR3 in amino acids: CASSLVAGVSYEQYF. CDR3 DNA sequence: TGCGCCAGCAGCTTGGTGGCAGGGGTCTCCTACGAGCAGTACTTC.

CDR3 sequence: CASSPQKQGPISGNTIYF. CDR3 bases: TGTGCCAGCTCACCCCAGAAACAGGGACCGATCTCTGGAAACACCATATATTTT. This chain joins TRBV18 and TRBJ1-3, with a weak D call TRBD1 (6 bases). Per germline, CDR1 KGHSH and CDR2 LQKENI. V was clipped by 3 bases and J by 0 bases, with 18 bases between them. The length of the CDR3 is 18 residues.

The V and J genes are TRBV5-1 and TRBJ1-1, with a weak D call TRBD1 (6 bases). The CDR3 totals 15 residues. Germline V gene data show CDR1 as SGHRS and CDR2 as YFSETQ. V was trimmed by 2 bases and J by 1 base, leaving 12 bases between them. The CDR3 here is CASSLQGEGNTEAFF. In DNA, the CDR3 is TGCGCCAGCAGCTTACAGGGAGAGGGGAACACTGAAGCTTTCTTT.